The 27 T cell receptor beta chains below were found in one sample sequenced in a study of T cells in localized non-small cell lung cancer. Data came from immunoSEQ multiplex PCR; TCRdb stores just in-frame clones and leaves some out. The sample carries tens of thousands of clones, 88% recorded once. Sequencing was performed on PBMCs, taken before any cancer treatment. These receptors all come from a man aged 40-75 years with stage II squamous cell lung carcinoma.

The chain is built from TRBV29-1 and TRBJ2-7, with a weak D call TRBD1 (5 bases). Trimming shortened V by 6 bases and J by 5 bases, and 14 bases separated the two germline ends. In germline, CDR1 is SQVTM, CDR2 ANQGSEA. This CDR3 comprises 12 residues. DNA for the CDR3: TGCAGCGTCCAGACAGTACCGAACGAGCAGTACTTC. Protein: CSVQTVPNEQYF.

V gene TRBV11-2 combines with J gene TRBJ2-5, with a weak D call TRBD1 (5 bases). The germline V gene has CDR1 SGHAT and CDR2 FQNNGV. This CDR3 contains 14 residues. V shed 5 bases and J shed 2 bases, with 12 bases lying between them. CDR3 DNA sequence: TGTGCCAGCAGCAGGGGTCCGAATCAAGAGACCCAGTACTTC. It encodes CASSRGPNQETQYF.

This chain links TRBV7-7 with TRBJ1-4; 10 bases line up with TRBD1. This CDR3 spans 17 amino acids. Looked up from germline, CDR1 is SSHAT and CDR2 is FNYEAQ (reference sequence). CDR3 DNA: TGTGCTACCTGGACAGGGGGTAGTGGATCGGAAGGTGAAAAACTGTTTTTT. It codes for CATWTGGSGSEGEKLFF. The whole variable domain, remainder taken from reference TRBV7-7 and TRBJ1-4, is GAGVSQSPRYKVTKRGQDVTLRCDPISSHATLYWYQQALGQGPEFLTYFNYEAQPDKSGLPSDRFSAERPEGSISTLTIQRTEQRDSAMYRCATWTGGSGSEGEKLFFGSGTQLSVL.

This clone was seen just once. V and J are TRBV2 and TRBJ2-7; D not certain. CDR1 and CDR2 (germline): SNHLY, FYNNEI. The CDR3 is made up of 12 amino acids. Trimming removed 0 bases at V and 9 bases at J, with 9 bases between. Here the CDR3 DNA reads TGTGCCAGCAGTGAAGCGCTTTCGTTGCAGTACTTC. Translation gives CASSEALSLQYF.

In its sample, this clone was seen a few times. The gene calls are TRBV7-6 and TRBJ1-2, with 8 bases lining up with TRBD1. The CDR3 totals 13 residues. Per germline, CDR1 SGHVS and CDR2 FNYEAQ. V lost 6 bases, J lost 7 bases, and 7 bases stayed unmatched. The CDR3, as DNA: TGTGCCAGCAGTCAGAGACAGGGGACTGGCTACACCTTC. Amino acids: CASSQRQGTGYTF.

The rearrangement joins TRBV5-6 to TRBJ1-1; the D gene is possibly TRBD1 (6 bases). Trimming removed 4 bases from V and 4 bases from J, with 14 bases in between. Germline CDR1 and CDR2: SGHDT and YYEEEE. The CDR3 is 14 amino acids. The DNA for the CDR3 is TGTGCCAGCAGCGATTGGGGAGGGGGCACTGAAGCTTTCTTT. This encodes CASSDWGGGTEAFF.

The count of this clone is one. The CDR3 DNA reads TGCGCCAGCAGCTTAATACCGGGACAGGGCGAGACCCAGTACTTC. Translating gives CASSLIPGQGETQYF. V and J are TRBV5-1 and TRBJ2-5; the match to TRBD1 covers 9 bases. This CDR3 contains 15 residues. Germline trimming cut 2 bases from V and 5 bases from J; bases unmatched to any gene: 7. Germline values: CDR1 SGHRS, CDR2 YFSETQ.

The chain employs TRBV18 and TRBJ2-4; a possible D gene is TRBD1 (5 bases). The germline V gene encodes CDR1 KGHSH and CDR2 LQKENI. V dropped 0 bases and J dropped 9 bases, with 12 bases sitting between them. The CDR3 is made up of 14 amino acids. DNA of the CDR3: TGTGCCAGCTCACCACCGGGCAGGGTCTCCATTCAGTACTTC. It is translated as CASSPPGRVSIQYF.

The chain combines TRBV5-1 with TRBJ2-7; D may be TRBD2 (7 bases). This CDR3 is built from 16 residues. Germline V CDR1 and CDR2: SGHRS, YFSETQ. V lost 4 bases and J 4 bases, leaving 21 bases between the germline ends. CDR3 in amino acids: CASSPEGGGRSYEQYF. In DNA form, the CDR3 reads TGCGCCAGCAGCCCTGAGGGGGGAGGGCGGAGTTACGAGCAGTACTTC.

This chain connects TRBV7-2 to TRBJ1-1; no clear D. CDR1 SGHTA and CDR2 FQGNSA come from the germline V gene. There are 13 residues in the CDR3. V gave up 1 base and J gave up 7 bases, with 10 bases separating them. CDR3 sequence reads: CASSLEKRGEAFF. As DNA, the CDR3 is TGTGCCAGCAGCTTAGAGAAAAGAGGTGAAGCTTTCTTT.

The chain links TRBV5-1 to TRBJ1-1; 9 bases agree with TRBD1. This CDR3 is 14 amino acids long. CDR1 is SGHRS and CDR2 is YFSETQ in the germline V gene. Trimming took 4 bases from V and 3 from J; bases not matched to a gene: 4. The CDR3 loop is CASSVQGADTEAFF. Here the CDR3 DNA reads TGCGCCAGCAGCGTACAGGGGGCTGACACTGAAGCTTTCTTT.

This chain links TRBV7-9 with TRBJ1-4; D is perhaps TRBD1 (6 bases). The germline V and J ends were trimmed by 5 bases and 10 bases, with 14 bases remaining between them. CDR1 SEHNR and CDR2 FQNEAQ come from the germline V gene (reference sequence). The CDR3 covers 13 residues. CDR3 sequence (DNA): TGTGCCAGCAGCCCCAGTGAAGGGGGAAAACTGTTTTTT. Its protein product is CASSPSEGGKLFF.

V usage is TRBV11-2 and J usage is TRBJ2-7; D remains unclear. The CDR3 covers 14 residues. Trimming stripped 3 bases from V and 6 bases from J, with 15 bases between. Germline V gene lookup returns CDR1 SGHAT and CDR2 FQNNGV. This chain's CDR3 is CASSFLDARSEQYF. CDR3 DNA sequence: TGTGCCAGCAGCTTTCTGGACGCGCGCTCCGAGCAGTACTTC.

The chain carries TRBV7-9 and TRBJ1-2, with D unresolved. Germline lookup yields CDR1 SEHNR and CDR2 FQNEAQ (reference sequence). The CDR3 covers 13 residues. Trimming left V 1 base short and J 4 bases short, with 7 bases between. CDR3 amino acids: CASSLGAGYGYTF. In DNA, the CDR3 is TGTGCCAGCAGCTTAGGGGCAGGCTATGGCTACACCTTC.

The chain links TRBV2 to TRBJ1-6, with no clear D. Germline loops: CDR1 SNHLY, CDR2 FYNNEI. V lost 0 bases to trimming and J lost 0 bases, with 6 bases between them. There are 16 residues in the CDR3. CDR3 in amino acids: CASSEAMSSYNSPLHF. CDR3 nucleotides: TGTGCCAGCAGTGAAGCTATGAGCTCCTATAATTCACCCCTCCACTTT.

The chain employs TRBV5-5 and TRBJ1-5; no firm D call. The V end was cut by 0 bases, the J end by 2 bases, with 6 bases between. The CDR3 is 14 residues long. Germline-derived CDR1 and CDR2 are SGHKS and YYEKEE (reference sequence). The CDR3 is CASSLGEGNQPQHF. CDR3 DNA sequence: TGTGCCAGCAGCTTGGGGGAAGGCAATCAGCCCCAGCATTTT.

V and J are TRBV15 and TRBJ2-7; a weak D match, TRBD1 (7 bases). This CDR3 is built from 14 residues. Per germline, CDR1 LNHNV and CDR2 YYDKDF (reference sequence). The ends were cut back, 3 bases at V and 3 bases at J, with 12 bases in the middle. CDR3 in DNA: TGTGCCACCAGCAGGAGCAGGGGGGTCTACGAGCAGTACTTC. This encodes CATSRSRGVYEQYF.

V usage is TRBV5-6 and J usage is TRBJ1-2; D call uncertain. CDR1 and CDR2 (germline): SGHDT, YYEEEE. Trimming took off 4 bases at V and 3 bases at J, with 13 bases between the two ends. The CDR3 spans 14 residues. CDR3 nucleotide sequence: TGTGCCAGCAGCGAACTGACGGACGACTATGGCTACACCTTC. Its protein is CASSELTDDYGYTF. Based on the CDR3 plus reference TRBV5-6 and TRBJ1-2, the full variable domain is DAGVTQSPTHLIKTRGQQVTLRCSPKSGHDTVSWYQQALGQGPQFIFQYYEEEERQRGNFPDRFSGHQFPNYSSELNVNALLLGDSALYLCASSELTDDYGYTFGSGTRLTVV.

The CDR3 here is CATSRDWTQYF. In DNA form, the CDR3 reads TGTGCCACCAGCAGGGATTGGACCCAGTACTTC. V gene TRBV15 combines with J gene TRBJ2-5; D gene ambiguous. Germline V gene lookup returns CDR1 LNHNV and CDR2 YYDKDF (reference sequence). With 3 bases removed from V and 7 bases from J, the gap between germline ends came to 6 bases. The CDR3 loop spans 11 amino acids.

This sequence joins TRBV6-5 and TRBJ1-4; TRBD1 might be the D (5 bases). V lost 0 bases and J 7 bases, leaving 12 bases between the germline ends. Germline-derived CDR1 and CDR2 are MNHEY and SVGAGI. The length of the CDR3 is 15 residues. In DNA form, the CDR3 reads TGTGCCAGCAGTTACTCGGGGGGGGTTGGTGAAAAACTGTTTTTT. Translated, it gives CASSYSGGVGEKLFF.

The V and J genes are TRBV23-1 and TRBJ1-1, with 10 bases lining up with TRBD1. TRBV23-1 is given ORF status, its function remaining uncertain. The V gene end was trimmed by 8 bases and the J gene end by 5 bases; junction bases not matched to a gene: 17. The CDR3 length is 17 residues. In nucleotides, the CDR3 is TGCGCCAGCTCCCAACGCCGGGACAGGGGTGGAAGAACTGAAGCTTTCTTT. Translated: CASSQRRDRGGRTEAFF.

V usage is TRBV10-1 and J usage is TRBJ2-1, with a weak D call TRBD1 (5 bases). In germline, CDR1 is WNHNN, CDR2 SYGVQD (reference sequence). Deletions cut 3 bases from V and 3 bases from J, with 9 bases between. This CDR3 has 14 residues. CDR3: CASSESTGYNEQFF. CDR3 DNA sequence: TGCGCCAGCAGTGAATCAACAGGCTACAATGAGCAGTTCTTC.

This chain connects TRBV30 to TRBJ2-7; 12 bases line up with TRBD1. Looked up from germline, CDR1 is GTSNPN and CDR2 is SVGIG (reference sequence). Unmatched junction bases numbered 4, after V lost 2 bases and J lost 5 bases. The CDR3 length is 14 residues. CDR3 sequence reads: CAWSLGQGANEQYF. As DNA, the CDR3 is TGTGCCTGGAGTTTGGGACAGGGGGCCAACGAGCAGTACTTC.

The V call is TRBV6-1, the J call TRBJ2-5; 7 bases agree with TRBD1. Germline V gene lookup returns CDR1 MNHNS and CDR2 SASEGT. This CDR3 spans 13 amino acids. The trim removed 6 bases at V and 7 bases at J, leaving 8 bases unmatched. DNA of the CDR3: TGTGCCAGCAGGGACAGGTCAGGAGGGACCCAGTACTTC. Its protein is CASRDRSGGTQYF.

The V and J genes are TRBV6-1 and TRBJ2-3; D is unresolved. This CDR3 has 12 amino acids. Germline-derived CDR1 and CDR2 are MNHNS and SASEGT. Trimming left V 4 bases short and J 5 bases short, with 7 bases between. CDR3: CASSGWEDTQYF. The CDR3 nucleotides read TGTGCCAGCAGTGGGTGGGAAGATACGCAGTATTTT.

V usage is TRBV10-3 and J usage is TRBJ1-1; D gene ambiguous. CDR1 and CDR2 from the germline V gene are ENHRY and SYGVKD. The CDR3 loop spans 12 amino acids. Trimming cost V 7 bases and J 1 base, with 7 bases left between them. CDR3 protein: CAIMAGNTEAFF. The CDR3 DNA sequence: TGTGCCATCATGGCCGGGAACACTGAAGCTTTCTTT.

J is TRBJ2-7 and V is TRBV4-1; D perhaps matches TRBD2 (7 bases). Germline assignment: CDR1 MGHRA and CDR2 YSYEKL. This CDR3 region has 16 residues. The V end was cut by 6 bases, the J end by 2 bases, with 20 bases between. CDR3 nucleotides: TGCGCCAGCAGTCCGGTACCCGGGGGGCGAGCCTACGAGCAGTACTTC. Translation: CASSPVPGGRAYEQYF.